This T cell receptor beta chain appears in the sequencing data of a study of CD8+ T cells in alopecia areata. Whole-study context: Tofacitinib was taken orally by treated patients, and the dose was 5 to 10 mg twice daily. Severity was scored as percentage of affected scalp area in treated patients.

Per germline, CDR1 MNHEY and CDR2 SMNVEV (reference sequence). The germline V and J ends were trimmed by 6 bases and 6 bases, with 12 bases remaining between them. CDR3 size: 14 residues. Once RNA had been extracted, it was reverse transcribed into cDNA to act as the sequencing template. The repertoire was sequenced with immunoSEQ multiplex PCR; TCRdb's copy has only in-frame clones and lacks some. The sample has approximately 180,000 clones; roughly 60% are singletons. Stated treatment: oral pan-JAK inhibitor, 5-10 mg twice daily. The specimen was CD4+ T cells sorted from blood, collected at week 24, from a patient treated with tofacitinib. V usage is TRBV27 and J usage is TRBJ1-6; TRBD1 might be the D (5 bases). The receptor was derived from a human donor with alopecia areata. The chain's CDR3 is CASRGIGVNSPLHF. The CDR3 bases are TGTGCCAGCAGAGGGATAGGGGTTAATTCACCCCTCCACTTT.